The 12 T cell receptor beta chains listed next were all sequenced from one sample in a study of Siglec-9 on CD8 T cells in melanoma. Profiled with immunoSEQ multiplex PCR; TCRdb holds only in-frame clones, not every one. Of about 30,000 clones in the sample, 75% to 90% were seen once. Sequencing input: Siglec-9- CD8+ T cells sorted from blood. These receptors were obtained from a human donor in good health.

DNA for the CDR3: TGTGCCAGCAGCTTAGTTAGGAGCCTCTCTGGAAACACCATATATTTT. It specifies CASSLVRSLSGNTIYF. The genes are TRBV7-9 and TRBJ1-3, with no clear D. Germline assignment: CDR1 SEHNR and CDR2 FQNEAQ (reference sequence). The CDR3 is 16 residues long. V was trimmed by 1 base and J by 0 bases, leaving 10 bases between them. The entire variable domain, with the rest obtained from reference TRBV7-9 and TRBJ1-3, is as follows: DTGVSQNPRHKITKRGQNVTFRCDPISEHNRLYWYRQTLGQGPEFLTYFQNEAQLEKSRLLSDRFSAERPKGSFSTLEIQRTEQGDSAMYLCASSLVRSLSGNTIYFGEGSWLTVV.

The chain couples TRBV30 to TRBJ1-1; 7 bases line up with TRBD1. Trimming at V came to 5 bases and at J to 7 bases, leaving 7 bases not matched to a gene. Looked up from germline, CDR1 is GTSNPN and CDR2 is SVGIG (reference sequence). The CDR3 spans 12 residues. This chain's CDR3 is CAWGGQAFEAFF. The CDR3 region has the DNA TGTGCCTGGGGAGGACAGGCGTTTGAAGCTTTCTTT.

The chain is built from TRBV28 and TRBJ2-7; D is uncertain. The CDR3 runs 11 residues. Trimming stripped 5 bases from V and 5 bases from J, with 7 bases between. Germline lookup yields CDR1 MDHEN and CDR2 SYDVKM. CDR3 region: CASSQSNEQYF. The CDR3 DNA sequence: TGTGCCAGCAGTCAATCGAACGAGCAGTACTTC.

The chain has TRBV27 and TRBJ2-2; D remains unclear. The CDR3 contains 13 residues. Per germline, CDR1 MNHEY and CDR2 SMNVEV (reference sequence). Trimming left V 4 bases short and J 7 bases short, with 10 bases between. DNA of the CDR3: TGTGCCAGCAGTTCGCGAGGCCTCGGGGAGCTGTTTTTT. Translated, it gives CASSSRGLGELFF.

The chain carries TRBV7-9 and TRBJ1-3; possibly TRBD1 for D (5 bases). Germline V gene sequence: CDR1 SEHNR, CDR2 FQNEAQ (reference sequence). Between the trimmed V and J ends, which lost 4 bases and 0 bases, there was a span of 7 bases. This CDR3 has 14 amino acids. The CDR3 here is CASSSTVSGNTIYF. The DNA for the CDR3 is TGTGCCAGCAGCTCGACAGTCTCTGGAAACACCATATATTTT. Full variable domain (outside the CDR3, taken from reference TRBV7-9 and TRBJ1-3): DTGVSQNPRHKITKRGQNVTFRCDPISEHNRLYWYRQTLGQGPEFLTYFQNEAQLEKSRLLSDRFSAERPKGSFSTLEIQRTEQGDSAMYLCASSSTVSGNTIYFGEGSWLTVV.

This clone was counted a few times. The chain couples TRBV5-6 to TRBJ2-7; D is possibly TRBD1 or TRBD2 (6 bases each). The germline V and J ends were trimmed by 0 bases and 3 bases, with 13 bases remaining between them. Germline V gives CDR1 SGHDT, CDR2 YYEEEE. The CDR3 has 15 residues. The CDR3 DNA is TGTGCCAGCAGCTTGGAGGGGGGAGGTGACTACGAGCAGTACTTC. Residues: CASSLEGGGDYEQYF.

CDR3 residues: CAIPRGSYGYTF. The CDR3 coding sequence is TGTGCCATCCCCCGGGGATCCTATGGCTACACCTTC. The chain links TRBV10-3 to TRBJ1-2; D is unresolved. Germline V lookup: CDR1 ENHRY, CDR2 SYGVKD. V lost 8 bases to trimming and J lost 4 bases, with 11 bases between them. There are 12 residues in the CDR3.

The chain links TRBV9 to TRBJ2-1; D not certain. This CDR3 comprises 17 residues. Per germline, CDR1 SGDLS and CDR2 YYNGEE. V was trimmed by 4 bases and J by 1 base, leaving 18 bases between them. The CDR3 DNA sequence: TGTGCCAGCAGCCTCCAGTCCAGTCGTGCTTCCTACAATGAGCAGTTCTTC. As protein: CASSLQSSRASYNEQFF.

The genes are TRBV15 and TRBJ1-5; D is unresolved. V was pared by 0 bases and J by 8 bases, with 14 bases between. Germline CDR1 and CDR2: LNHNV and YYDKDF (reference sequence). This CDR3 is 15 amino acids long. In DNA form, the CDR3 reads TGTGCCACCAGCAGAGAGAACGTCCTTTTGGAGCCCCAGCATTTT. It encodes CATSRENVLLEPQHF.

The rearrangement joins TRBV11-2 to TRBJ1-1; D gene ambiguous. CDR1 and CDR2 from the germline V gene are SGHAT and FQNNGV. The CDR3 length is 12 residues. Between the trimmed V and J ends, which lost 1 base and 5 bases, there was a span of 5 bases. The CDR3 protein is CASSLAWTEAFF. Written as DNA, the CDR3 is TGTGCCAGCAGCTTAGCATGGACTGAAGCTTTCTTT.

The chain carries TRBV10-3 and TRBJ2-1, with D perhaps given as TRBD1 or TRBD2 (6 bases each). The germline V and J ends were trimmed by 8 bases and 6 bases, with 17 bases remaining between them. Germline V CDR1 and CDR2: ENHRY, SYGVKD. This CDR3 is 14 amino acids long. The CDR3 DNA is TGTGCCATCGCAACGGAGGGGGGTTTCAATGAGCAGTTCTTC. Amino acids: CAIATEGGFNEQFF.

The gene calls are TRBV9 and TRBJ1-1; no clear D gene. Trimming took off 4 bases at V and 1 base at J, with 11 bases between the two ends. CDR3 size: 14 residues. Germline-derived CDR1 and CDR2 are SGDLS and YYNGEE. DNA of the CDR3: TGTGCCAGCAGCCCCAGTATACAGAACACTGAAGCTTTCTTT. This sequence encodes CASSPSIQNTEAFF.